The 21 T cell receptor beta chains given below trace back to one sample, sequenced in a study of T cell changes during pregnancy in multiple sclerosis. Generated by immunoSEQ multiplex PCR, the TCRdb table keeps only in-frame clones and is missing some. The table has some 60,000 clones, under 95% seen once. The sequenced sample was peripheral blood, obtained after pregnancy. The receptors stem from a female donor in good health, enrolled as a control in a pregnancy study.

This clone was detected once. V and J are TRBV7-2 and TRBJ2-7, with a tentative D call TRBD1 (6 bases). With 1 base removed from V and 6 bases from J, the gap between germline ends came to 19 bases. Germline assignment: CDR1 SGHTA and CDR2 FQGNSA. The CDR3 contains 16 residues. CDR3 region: CASSLVAGTWPSEQYF. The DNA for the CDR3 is TGTGCCAGCAGCTTAGTGGCCGGGACATGGCCGTCCGAGCAGTACTTC.

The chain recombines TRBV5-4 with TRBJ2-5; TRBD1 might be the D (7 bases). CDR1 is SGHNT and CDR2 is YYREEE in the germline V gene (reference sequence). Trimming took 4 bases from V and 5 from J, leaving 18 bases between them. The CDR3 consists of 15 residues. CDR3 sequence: CASSPIGGTEETQYF. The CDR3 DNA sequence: TGTGCCAGCAGCCCCATAGGAGGGACAGAGGAGACCCAGTACTTC.

DNA of the CDR3: TGTGCCAGCAGCACTGACCTTGGGGGCAAGCGGGCTTTCTTT. This encodes CASSTDLGGKRAFF. The chain recombines TRBV7-9 with TRBJ1-1; the D gene is possibly TRBD1 (6 bases). The germline gives CDR1 SEHNR, CDR2 FQNEAQ (reference sequence). The germline V and J ends were trimmed by 5 bases and 11 bases, with 21 bases remaining between them. This CDR3 is 14 amino acids long.

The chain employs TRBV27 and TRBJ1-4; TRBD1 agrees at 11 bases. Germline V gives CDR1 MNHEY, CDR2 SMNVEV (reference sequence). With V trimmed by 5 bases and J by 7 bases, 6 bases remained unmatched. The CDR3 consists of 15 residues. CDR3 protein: CASSRWTGGGEKLFF. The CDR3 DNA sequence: TGTGCCAGCAGTCGATGGACAGGGGGCGGTGAAAAACTGTTTTTT.

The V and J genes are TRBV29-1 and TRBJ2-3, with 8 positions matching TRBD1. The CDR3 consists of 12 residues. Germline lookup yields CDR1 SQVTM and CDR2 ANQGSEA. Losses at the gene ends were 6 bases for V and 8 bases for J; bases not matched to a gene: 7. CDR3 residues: CSVGTGPGTQYF. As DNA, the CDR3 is TGCAGCGTCGGGACAGGTCCAGGTACGCAGTATTTT.

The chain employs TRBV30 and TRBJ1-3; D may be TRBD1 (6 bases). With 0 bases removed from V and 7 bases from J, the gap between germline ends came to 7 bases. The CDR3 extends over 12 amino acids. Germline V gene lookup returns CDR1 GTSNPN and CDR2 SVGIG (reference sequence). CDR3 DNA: TGTGCCTGGAGTGTTCAGGGGAACACCATATATTTT. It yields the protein CAWSVQGNTIYF.

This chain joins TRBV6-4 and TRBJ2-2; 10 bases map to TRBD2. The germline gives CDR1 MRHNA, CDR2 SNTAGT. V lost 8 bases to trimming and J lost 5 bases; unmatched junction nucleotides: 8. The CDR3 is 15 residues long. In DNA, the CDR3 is TGTGCCAGCGCCCCACTAGCGGGGCCGACCGGGGAGCTGTTTTTT. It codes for CASAPLAGPTGELFF.

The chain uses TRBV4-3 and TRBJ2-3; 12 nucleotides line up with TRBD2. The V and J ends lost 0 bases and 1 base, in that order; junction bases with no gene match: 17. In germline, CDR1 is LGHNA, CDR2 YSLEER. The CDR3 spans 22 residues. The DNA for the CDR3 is TGCGCCAGCAGCCAAGATCTGGCAGGGCGGCTAGCGGGAGGGGAAGGCACAGATACGCAGTATTTT. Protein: CASSQDLAGRLAGGEGTDTQYF.

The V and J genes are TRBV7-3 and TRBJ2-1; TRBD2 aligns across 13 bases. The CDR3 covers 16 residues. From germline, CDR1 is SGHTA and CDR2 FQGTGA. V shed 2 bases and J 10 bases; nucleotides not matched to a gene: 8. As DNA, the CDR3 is TGTGCCAGCAGCTTAGTCGGGACTAGCGGGATCGGAGAGCAGTTCTTC. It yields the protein CASSLVGTSGIGEQFF.

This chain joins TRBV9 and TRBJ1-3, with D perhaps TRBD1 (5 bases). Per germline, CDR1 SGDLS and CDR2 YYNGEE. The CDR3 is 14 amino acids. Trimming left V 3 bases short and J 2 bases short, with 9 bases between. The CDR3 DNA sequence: TGTGCCAGCAGCGCCGGAGGGGCTGGAAACACCATATATTTT. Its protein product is CASSAGGAGNTIYF.

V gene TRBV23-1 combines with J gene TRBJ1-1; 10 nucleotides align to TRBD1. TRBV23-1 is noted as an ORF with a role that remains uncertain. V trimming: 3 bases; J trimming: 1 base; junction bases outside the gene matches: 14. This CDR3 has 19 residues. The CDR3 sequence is CASSQARLDRGSSNTEAFF. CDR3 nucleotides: TGCGCCAGCAGTCAGGCGCGATTGGACAGGGGGAGTTCGAACACTGAAGCTTTCTTT.

CDR3 amino acids: CASSLAPLAGGGAYNEQFF. CDR3 in DNA: TGCGCCAGCAGCTTGGCCCCACTAGCGGGAGGGGGAGCTTACAATGAGCAGTTCTTC. The chain combines TRBV5-1 with TRBJ2-1; the match to TRBD2 covers 13 bases. V shed 0 bases and J 4 bases; nucleotides not matched to a gene: 10. CDR1 is SGHRS, CDR2 YFSETQ, per germline. The CDR3 is made up of 19 amino acids.

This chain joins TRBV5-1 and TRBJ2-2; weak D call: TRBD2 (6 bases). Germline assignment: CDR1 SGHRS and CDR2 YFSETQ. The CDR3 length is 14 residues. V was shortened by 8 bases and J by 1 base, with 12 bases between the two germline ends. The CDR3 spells CASSGVGNTGELFF. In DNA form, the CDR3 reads TGCGCCAGTTCGGGGGTAGGGAACACCGGGGAGCTGTTTTTT.

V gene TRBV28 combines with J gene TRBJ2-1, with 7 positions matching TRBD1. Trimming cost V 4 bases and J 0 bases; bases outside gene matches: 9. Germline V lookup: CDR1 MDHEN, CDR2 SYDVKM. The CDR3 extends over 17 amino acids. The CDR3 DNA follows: TGTGCCAGCAGTTCGCCGACAGGGAAAAGCTCCTACAATGAGCAGTTCTTC. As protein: CASSSPTGKSSYNEQFF.

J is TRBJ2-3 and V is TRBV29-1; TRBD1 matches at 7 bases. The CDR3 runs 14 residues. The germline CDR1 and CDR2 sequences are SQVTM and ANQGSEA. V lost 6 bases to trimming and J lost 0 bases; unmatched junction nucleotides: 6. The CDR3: CSVAVGQSTDTQYF. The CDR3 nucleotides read TGCAGCGTGGCGGTGGGACAGAGCACAGATACGCAGTATTTT.

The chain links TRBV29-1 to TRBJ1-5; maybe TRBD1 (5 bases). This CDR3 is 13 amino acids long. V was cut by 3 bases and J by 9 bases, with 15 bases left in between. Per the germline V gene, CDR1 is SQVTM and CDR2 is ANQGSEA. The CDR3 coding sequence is TGCAGCGTTGAGACAGAGGTCAATATGCCCCAGCATTTT. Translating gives CSVETEVNMPQHF. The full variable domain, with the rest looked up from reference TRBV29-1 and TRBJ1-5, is SAVISQKPSRDICQRGTSLTIQCQVDSQVTMMFWYRQQPGQSLTLIATANQGSEATYESGFVIDKFPISRPNLTFSTLTVSNMSPEDSSIYLCSVETEVNMPQHFGDGTRLSIL.

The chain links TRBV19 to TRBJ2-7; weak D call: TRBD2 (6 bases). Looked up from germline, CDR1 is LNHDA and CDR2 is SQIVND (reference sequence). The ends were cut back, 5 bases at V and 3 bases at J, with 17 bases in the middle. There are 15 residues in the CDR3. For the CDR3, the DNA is TGTGCCAGTAGTGGCGGGGACCATACCCTCTACGAGCAGTACTTC. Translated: CASSGGDHTLYEQYF.

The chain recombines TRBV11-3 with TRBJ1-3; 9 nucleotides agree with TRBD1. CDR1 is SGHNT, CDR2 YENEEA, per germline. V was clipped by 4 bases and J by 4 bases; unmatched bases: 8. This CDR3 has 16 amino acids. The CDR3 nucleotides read TGTGCCAGCAGCTGGACCGGGACAGGGAACGGAAACACCATATATTTT. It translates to CASSWTGTGNGNTIYF.

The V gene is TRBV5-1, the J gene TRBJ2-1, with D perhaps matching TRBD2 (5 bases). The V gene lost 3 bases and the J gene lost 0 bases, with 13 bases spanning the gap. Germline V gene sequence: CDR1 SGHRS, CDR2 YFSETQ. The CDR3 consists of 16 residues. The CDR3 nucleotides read TGCGCCAGCAGCTGGGTACTAGGGAGCTCCTACAATGAGCAGTTCTTC. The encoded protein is CASSWVLGSSYNEQFF.

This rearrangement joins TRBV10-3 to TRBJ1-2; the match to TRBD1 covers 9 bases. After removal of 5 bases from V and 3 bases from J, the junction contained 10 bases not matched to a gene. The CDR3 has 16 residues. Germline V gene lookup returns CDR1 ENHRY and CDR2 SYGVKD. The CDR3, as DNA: TGTGCCATCAGTTCTTTAAACAGGGGGCAGGACTATGGCTACACCTTC. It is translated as CAISSLNRGQDYGYTF.

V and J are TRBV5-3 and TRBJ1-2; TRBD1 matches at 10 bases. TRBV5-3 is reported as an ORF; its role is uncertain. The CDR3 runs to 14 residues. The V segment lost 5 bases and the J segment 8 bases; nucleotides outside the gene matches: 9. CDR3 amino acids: CARRAGTGEIGYTF. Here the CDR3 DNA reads TGTGCCAGAAGGGCAGGGACAGGGGAAATCGGCTACACCTTC.